A selection of T cell receptor beta chains follows, all from one sample in a study of T cells in Graves' hyperthyroidism and ophthalmopathy. Via MiXCR, TCRdb re-called the multiplex PCR reads, giving one row per CDR3 protein. The table shows 490,000 or so distinct CDR3 sequences, with less than 25% occurring only once. Material: blood. The source of these receptors is a woman between 65 and 79 years old with Graves' ophthalmopathy. CDR3s include the opening cysteine and the closing phenylalanine or tryptophan. A D gene is named only where the DNA matches it firmly. Size is stated for part of the rows, as once, few or many counts, or as a class when the clone is expanded.

length	J	V	size	D	CDR3	DNA
14	TRBJ1-6	TRBV28	few	NA	CATKDGSHELTLHF	TGTGCCACCAAGGATGGGAGCCATGAACTTACCCTCCACTTT
17	TRBJ2-3	TRBV7-2	many	TRBD2	CASSLGPSGSSLDTQYF	TGTGCCAGCAGCTTAGGTCCTAGCGGGAGTTCGCTGGATACGCAGTATTTT
14	TRBJ2-2	TRBV6-2/TRBV6-3	NA	TRBD2	CASRTQREAGELFF	TGTGCCAGCAGAACCCAGCGGGAGGCCGGGGAGCTGTTTTTT
15	TRBJ1-2	TRBV12-3/TRBV12-4	NA	TRBD1	CASSPQQGAGYGYTF	TGTGCCAGCAGTCCCCAACAGGGGGCAGGGTATGGCTACACCTTC
16	TRBJ2-5	TRBV6-2/TRBV6-3	NA	TRBD2	CASSLRDYHVGETQYF	TGTGCCAGCAGTCTCCGGGACTACCATGTTGGAGAGACCCAGTACTTC
10	TRBJ2-5	TRBV15	NA	NA	CATGLETQYF	TGTGCCACGGGTCTGGAGACCCAGTACTTC
16	TRBJ1-1	TRBV20-1	many	TRBD1	CSAVWTGVDSGTEAFF	TGCAGTGCTGTTTGGACAGGGGTGGACTCCGGCACTGAAGCTTTCTTT
13	TRBJ1-1	TRBV6-5	few	NA	CASLNWQGTEAFF	TGTGCCAGCTTAAATTGGCAAGGCACTGAAGCTTTCTTT
14	TRBJ1-6	TRBV19	NA	NA	CASSWRTGNSPLHF	TGTGCCAGTTCTTGGAGAACGGGTAATTCACCCCTCCACTTT
13	TRBJ2-7	TRBV28	many	NA	CATVPRVSTEQYF	TGTGCCACGGTCCCCAGGGTTTCTACGGAGCAGTACTTC